This record covers a single T cell receptor (beta chain). Time point: pretreatment peripheral blood. Anywhere from 1 to 8 samples came from each patient, spanning pretreatment and on-treatment. The data were obtained in a study of PD-L1 blockade in urothelial cancer. On the study more broadly: In terms of prior chemotherapy, patients had received 0 to 3 regimens. The authors examined blood 3 weeks (second dose) and 6 weeks after treatment start.

The table came from immunoSEQ multiplex PCR; TCRdb's copy has only in-frame clones and leaves some out. The sample shows 70,000 or so clones, roughly nine tenths of them seen only once. V lost 5 bases, J lost 6 bases, and 7 bases stayed unmatched. This CDR3 contains 15 residues. CDR1 and CDR2 (germline): SGHTA, FQGTGA. This sequence originates from a man between 65 and 85 years old with urothelial cancer. The specimen comprised PBMCs, sampled around atezolizumab (anti-PD-L1) treatment. This chain uses TRBV7-3 with TRBJ2-7, with 13 bases fitting TRBD2. CDR3 nucleotides: TGTGCCAGCAGCCCACTAGCGGGAGGGCCAGGCGAGCAGTACTTC. Translating gives CASSPLAGGPGEQYF. Complete variable domain (other parts from reference TRBV7-3 and TRBJ2-7): GAGVSQTPSNKVTEKGKYVELRCDPISGHTALYWYRQSLGQGPEFLIYFQGTGAADDSGLPNDRFFAVRPEGSVSTLKIQRTERGDSAVYLCASSPLAGGPGEQYFGPGTRLTVT.